These T cell receptor beta chains were read from a single sample in a study of cytomegalovirus exposure and HLA in healthy donors. Assay: immunoSEQ multiplex PCR; the TCRdb copy retains only in-frame clones and omits some. Of approximately 110,000 clones listed, over 60% are singletons. Specimen: PBMCs. All receptors come from a woman aged 35 to 49 in good health and CMV-seropositive. Both conserved end residues are part of each CDR3. D genes are given only for firm matches. Size tells how often a clone was seen (once, few, many) or the class of an expanded clone, and some rows leave it out.

>TRBJ1-2|TRBV2|.|.
CASSERLANYGYTF
TGTGCCAGCAGTGAACGGCTAGCTAACTATGGCTACACCTTC
>TRBJ2-3|TRBV4-3|.|.
CASSSPELGTDTQYF
TGCGCCAGCAGCTCACCCGAGCTTGGCACAGATACGCAGTATTTT
>TRBJ2-5|TRBV5-1|TRBD1|few
CASSPPTGGPGETQYF
TGCGCCAGCAGCCCACCCACAGGGGGCCCTGGGGAGACCCAGTACTTC
>TRBJ2-3|TRBV29-1|.|.
CSVGQITDTQYF
TGCAGCGTTGGACAGATTACAGATACGCAGTATTTT
>TRBJ2-1|TRBV11-1|.|few
CASSEERWDINEQFF
TGTGCCAGCAGCGAGGAGAGATGGGACATCAATGAGCAGTTCTTC
>TRBJ2-1|TRBV4-3|.|.
CASSQERGTHKSYEQFF
TGCGCCAGCAGCCAAGAGCGCGGGACCCATAAAAGTTATGAGCAGTTCTTC
>TRBJ2-3|TRBV7-9|.|.
CASSPGGDTQYF
TGTGCCAGCTCCCCAGGGGGGGATACGCAGTATTTT
>TRBJ1-5|TRBV6-5|TRBD1|.
CASRYRDRDNQPQHF
TGTGCCAGCAGGTACCGGGACAGGGACAATCAGCCCCAGCATTTT
>TRBJ2-7|TRBV7-2|TRBD1|.
CASSSGQGAYEQYF
TGTGCCAGCAGCTCCGGACAGGGTGCGTACGAGCAGTACTTC
>TRBJ1-5|TRBV27|TRBD1|few
CASSPGQGTQPQHF
TGTGCCAGCAGTCCGGGACAGGGCACTCAGCCCCAGCATTTT
>TRBJ1-4|TRBV19|.|.
CASSRQTGEKLFF
TGTGCCAGTAGTAGACAAACGGGGGAAAAACTGTTTTTT
>TRBJ2-1|TRBV29-1|TRBD2|.
CSGAGGISYNEQFF
TGCAGCGGAGCCGGGGGGATCTCCTACAATGAGCAGTTCTTC
>TRBJ2-5|TRBV5-4|TRBD1|.
CASSPDPGQGSTQYF
TGTGCCAGCAGCCCGGATCCGGGACAGGGCTCGACCCAGTACTTC
>TRBJ1-1|TRBV21-1|.|.
CASSKGGTDQNTEAFF
TGTGCCAGCAGCAAAGGGGGGACAGATCAGAACACTGAAGCTTTCTTT
>TRBJ2-3|TRBV5-1|.|few
CASSRTHHTDTQYF
TGCGCCAGCTCGCGGACTCATCACACAGATACGCAGTATTTT
>TRBJ2-2|TRBV14|TRBD2|.
CASSHHGLAGRTGELFF
TGTGCCAGCAGCCATCATGGACTAGCGGGTCGGACCGGGGAGCTGTTTTTT
>TRBJ1-1|TRBV29-1|.|.
CSVAQGIDKNTEAFF
TGCAGCGTTGCTCAGGGAATCGACAAGAACACTGAAGCTTTCTTT
>TRBJ2-1|TRBV9|TRBD2|few
CASSPLAGGTYNEQFF
TGTGCCAGCAGCCCATTAGCGGGGGGAACCTACAATGAGCAGTTCTTC
>TRBJ1-3|TRBV4-2|.|.
CASSLQAGGSGNTIYF
TGTGCCAGCAGCTTACAAGCAGGTGGATCGGGAAACACCATATATTTT
>TRBJ1-1|TRBV6-6|.|.
CASSPGQEAFF
TGTGCCAGCAGCCCGGGACAAGAAGCTTTCTTT
>TRBJ2-3|TRBV7-7|TRBD2|.
CASSIGLAGTDTQYF
TGTGCTAGCAGCATTGGACTAGCGGGGACAGATACGCAGTATTTT
>TRBJ1-1|TRBV28|.|.
CASSLREATEAFF
TGTGCCAGCAGTTTACGAGAGGCCACTGAAGCTTTCTTT